The T cell receptor beta chain described here comes from a study of spatial heterogeneity in lung cancer (dated by TCRdb to between 2018 and 2020). Background on the whole study: Donors were some 78 patients with early-stage, untreated non-small cell lung cancer from the lung TRACERx cohort. Follow-up PBMC samples were sequenced whenever available, with the median time to follow-up being 2 to 3 years after resection. Beta-chain transcripts were consistently detected in greater numbers than alpha-chain transcripts, which likely reflects a higher abundance of beta-chain transcripts. In the raw uncorrected reads, each unique combination of TCR and UMI appeared more than ten times on average. In non-small cell lung cancer, the study made a quantitative comparison of TCR alpha and beta repertoires among multiple tumor regions, matched nontumor lung and blood. The study linked features of the TCR repertoire to counts of nonsynonymous mutations, which were determined by whole-exome sequencing of tumor tissue. At surgery, over 200 tumor regions, almost 65 matched nontumor lung samples and 56 PBMC samples were TCR-sequenced for both alpha and beta chains.

V is shortened by 4 bases, J by 3 bases, and the region joining them spans 10 bases. There are 15 amino acids in the CDR3, from cysteine to phenylalanine inclusive. Kept here is only the CDR3 DNA, which spans 45 bases and is read in frame from base 1. CDR1 and CDR2 are read off the germline V gene as MGHRA and YSYEKL. This sample's time point label indicates: blood at routine non-recurrence follow-up after resection. Without any cell sorting, TCR sequencing was performed on whole RNA extracted either from tumor and nontumor lung tissue or from cryopreserved PBMC samples. Only patients with enough RNA available from two or more tumor regions were chosen for TCR sequencing. Receptors were amplified or captured by 5' RACE. TCRdb names NextSeq 500 as the instrument used. In the TCR library protocol, a unique molecular identifier was attached to each TCR cDNA molecule so that PCR and sequencing errors could be corrected. On the authors' methods: TCR identification, UMI-based error correction and CDR3 extraction were all carried out with Decombinator tools. TCRs above a frequency of 2 per 1,000, corresponding to the top 1% of the tumor frequency distribution, were defined as expanded. Renyi diversity was calculated using the R vegan package after each repertoire was subsampled 100 times to 5,000 TCRs. CDR3 similarity networks were built from amino acid triplet string-kernel similarity, with CDR3s being connected when pairwise similarity was above 0.82. TCRdb reprocessing: public reads trimmed at Q25 with fastp, clones called with MiXCR, in-frame beta chains kept. Every distinct CDR3 protein forms one entry, paired with its most common genes and DNA. TCRdb's processing, not the authors', yielded these V and J calls. The sample table records about 52,000 distinct CDR3 sequences; 6% to 8.5% of these occur just once. Roughly 37% of the sample is taken by the ten largest.

This clonotype was detected ten times or more. Its antigen is still unknown. Per-base quality was not reported, and no clone a single base away is much larger than it. Results the study describes overall, beyond this receptor: Ubiquitous expanded tumor TCRs were detected in blood more often at tumor resection than at routine follow-up. Only roughly 15 patients were included in the comparisons of baseline and follow-up blood repertoires. Confirming at a functional level the hypothesis that regional TCRs recognize regional mutations was considered to require additional single-cell paired TCR alpha and beta sequencing.

The chain was built from TRBV4-1 and TRBJ2-6; TRBD1 is a weak D gene call, 5 bases matching. The receptor's source is a female donor with early-stage non-small cell lung cancer. The specimen was PBMCs, collected at follow-up. The CDR3 protein: CASSLARVGANVLTF. At the DNA level, the sequence is TGCGCCAGCAGCCTAGCCAGGGTTGGGGCCAACGTCCTGACTTTC.